Each of the 18 T cell receptor beta chains below was sequenced from the same sample in a study of cytomegalovirus exposure and HLA in healthy donors. This PCR relied on a set of 60 Vbeta primers and 13 Jbeta primers. Sequencing was performed with immunoSEQ multiplex PCR; in TCRdb, only in-frame clones are kept and a portion is missing. The repertoire has some 150,000 clones, around 72% of them found once; the top ten carry approximately 4%. Specimen: PBMCs. The origin of the receptors is a man aged 45 to 65 in good health and CMV-seropositive.

The V call is TRBV5-1, the J call TRBJ2-7; D not certain. The CDR3 covers 15 residues. Germline V gene lookup returns CDR1 SGHRS and CDR2 YFSETQ. The V end lost 4 bases, the J end lost 1 base, and 15 bases lay between the germline ends. CDR3 sequence: CASSQLPPESYEQYF. Written as DNA, the CDR3 is TGCGCCAGCAGCCAGCTTCCCCCGGAGTCCTACGAGCAGTACTTC. The variable domain in full, completed from reference TRBV5-1 and TRBJ2-7, reads KAGVTQTPRYLIKTRGQQVTLSCSPISGHRSVSWYQQTPGQGLQFLFEYFSETQRNKGNFPGRFSGRQFSNSRSEMNVSTLELGDSALYLCASSQLPPESYEQYFGPGTRLTVT.

The table lists this clone with a count of one. The chain joins TRBV6-5 to TRBJ1-6; 7 nucleotides match TRBD1. This CDR3 has 15 amino acids. Germline CDR1 is MNHEY and CDR2 is SVGAGI. With V trimmed by 6 bases and J by 7 bases, 9 bases remained unmatched. This CDR3 reads CASSETGTENSPLHF. CDR3 nucleotide sequence: TGTGCCAGCAGCGAAACCGGGACAGAGAATTCACCCCTCCACTTT.

J is TRBJ2-1 and V is TRBV29-1; TRBD2 matches at 7 bases. Germline CDR1 SQVTM, CDR2 ANQGSEA. This CDR3 is 15 amino acids long. Trimming cost V 1 base and J 6 bases; bases outside gene matches: 9. CDR3 protein: CSVEGRGSRGNEQFF. The CDR3 bases are TGCAGCGTTGAAGGGCGGGGGTCACGGGGCAATGAGCAGTTCTTC.

The CDR3 coding sequence is TGCGCCAGCAGTCAAACAAGGCAGGGGCCTGGCTACACCTTC. As protein: CASSQTRQGPGYTF. The gene calls are TRBV23-1 and TRBJ1-2; D possibly corresponds to TRBD1 (6 bases). TRBV23-1 is recorded as an ORF, its role being uncertain. V lost 2 bases to trimming and J lost 7 bases, with 14 bases between them. The CDR3 loop spans 14 amino acids.

The J gene is TRBJ2-3, the V gene TRBV11-2; 7 nucleotides line up with TRBD2. V dropped 1 base and J dropped 5; count of bases not matched to a gene: 6. From germline, CDR1 is SGHAT and CDR2 FQNNGV. The CDR3 spans 15 residues. DNA of the CDR3: TGTGCCAGCAGCTTAGTACAGCGGGGCTTAGATACGCAGTATTTT. Protein sequence: CASSLVQRGLDTQYF.

The chain couples TRBV7-2 to TRBJ2-7, with 8 bases identical to TRBD2. The CDR3 is 14 residues long. With V trimmed by 10 bases and J by 0 bases, 8 bases remained unmatched. Germline-derived CDR1 and CDR2 are SGHTA and FQGNSA. The DNA of the CDR3 is TGTGCCACCCGATCGCGGGGGGTCTCCTACGAGCAGTACTTC. Its translation: CATRSRGVSYEQYF.

This chain uses TRBV5-1 with TRBJ2-1; 8 bases fit TRBD1. This CDR3 is built from 12 residues. V lost 6 bases to trimming and J lost 16 bases; unmatched junction nucleotides: 12. Germline-derived CDR1 and CDR2 are SGHRS and YFSETQ. The CDR3 bases are TGCGCCAGCAAGGACGGGACAGGTGCCGAATTCTTC. Protein: CASKDGTGAEFF.

The chain has TRBV6-6 and TRBJ2-3, with 10 bases aligning to TRBD1. V trimming: 4 bases; J trimming: 4 bases; junction bases outside the gene matches: 5. The CDR3 consists of 15 residues. Looked up from germline, CDR1 is MNHNY and CDR2 is SVGAGI (reference sequence). CDR3 DNA: TGTGCCAGCAGTTTTAGGACAGGGGGGTCAGATACGCAGTATTTT. This encodes CASSFRTGGSDTQYF.

This chain connects TRBV5-4 to TRBJ2-3; D is perhaps TRBD1 (6 bases). V was shortened by 0 bases and J by 3 bases, with 17 bases between the two germline ends. This CDR3 contains 17 residues. Germline lookup yields CDR1 SGHNT and CDR2 YYREEE (reference sequence). CDR3 residues: CASSLAGARGRTDTQYF. The CDR3 DNA reads as TGTGCCAGCAGCTTGGCAGGGGCGCGCGGGCGTACAGATACGCAGTATTTT.

This clone was seen just once. V usage is TRBV11-3 and J usage is TRBJ2-1; 7 bases agree with TRBD1. This CDR3 region has 15 residues. The junction had 11 bases not matched to a gene; V was cut back by 5 bases and J by 7 bases. Germline V CDR1 and CDR2: SGHNT, YENEEA. CDR3 sequence: CASSQAAGTENEQFF. DNA of the CDR3: TGTGCCAGCAGCCAGGCAGCCGGGACAGAGAATGAGCAGTTCTTC. Together with reference TRBV11-3 and TRBJ2-1, the CDR3 gives the full variable domain: EAGVVQSPRYKIIEKKQPVAFWCNPISGHNTLYWYLQNLGQGPELLIRYENEEAVDDSQLPKDRFSAERLKGVDSTLKIQPAELGDSAVYLCASSQAAGTENEQFFGPGTRLTVL.

V is TRBV11-3 and J is TRBJ2-7; 10 nucleotides match TRBD2. CDR3 size: 14 residues. Per germline, CDR1 SGHNT and CDR2 YENEEA. V trimming: 7 bases; J trimming: 3 bases; junction bases outside the gene matches: 6. CDR3 region: CASTLLAGVYEQYF. The CDR3 coding sequence is TGTGCCAGCACCCTTCTAGCGGGAGTCTACGAGCAGTACTTC.

This clone has a handful of counts. V and J are TRBV5-5 and TRBJ1-4, with D hard to call. V gave up 5 bases and J gave up 7 bases, with 12 bases separating them. CDR1 SGHKS and CDR2 YYEKEE come from the germline V gene (reference sequence). The CDR3 runs 13 residues. In DNA, the CDR3 is TGTGCCAGCAGATTTGGACTTAGTGAAAAACTGTTTTTT. This translates into CASRFGLSEKLFF.

V and J are TRBV18 and TRBJ2-7; TRBD1 matches 7 bases. The V gene's germline CDR1 is KGHSH and CDR2 LQKENI. This CDR3 is built from 13 residues. With 4 bases clipped from V and 4 bases from J, the junction kept 4 bases outside the gene matches. Written as DNA, the CDR3 is TGTGCCAGCTCACGGGGACAGCAATACGAGCAGTACTTC. Translation gives CASSRGQQYEQYF.

The chain combines TRBV5-1 with TRBJ1-1; 11 positions agree with TRBD1. Germline CDR1 and CDR2: SGHRS and YFSETQ. The CDR3 runs 14 residues. V gave up 4 bases and J gave up 5 bases; unmatched junction bases: 4. In nucleotides, the CDR3 is TGCGCCAGCAGCGGCGGGACAGGGGGGACTGAAGCTTTCTTT. Protein: CASSGGTGGTEAFF.

The chain combines TRBV10-3 with TRBJ2-7; 12 bases agree with TRBD2. Per germline, CDR1 ENHRY and CDR2 SYGVKD. With 6 bases clipped from V and 0 bases from J, the junction kept 6 bases outside the gene matches. CDR3 length equals 16 residues. Written as DNA, the CDR3 is TGTGCCATCAGGCCGGGACTAGCGGGCAGCTCCTACGAGCAGTACTTC. Amino acids: CAIRPGLAGSSYEQYF.

The CDR3 nucleotides are TGTGCCAGCAGCTTAGACCTAGCGGCCAGCTCCTACGAGCAGTACTTC. Its protein is CASSLDLAASSYEQYF. The chain combines TRBV7-2 with TRBJ2-5; TRBD2 matches at 7 bases. The DNA end lines up better with TRBJ2-7; the J call may be wrong. This CDR3 has 16 amino acids. In germline, CDR1 is SGHTA, CDR2 FQGNSA.

This rearrangement joins TRBV11-3 to TRBJ2-7, with 10 bases fitting TRBD1. In germline, CDR1 is SGHNT, CDR2 YENEEA. The CDR3 is made up of 15 amino acids. J lost 5 bases, V lost 0 bases, and 4 bases had no gene match. The CDR3 DNA is TGTGCCAGCAGCTTAGAGGGACAGGGGTGGCACGAGCAGTACTTC. Its protein product is CASSLEGQGWHEQYF.

The rearrangement uses TRBV5-1 and TRBJ2-7; 7 bases are shared with TRBD1. The CDR3 consists of 15 residues. The J segment lost 0 bases and the V segment lost 2 bases, leaving 5 bases of the junction unmatched. Per the germline V gene, CDR1 is SGHRS and CDR2 is YFSETQ. The CDR3 region is CASSFLRDSSYEQYF. The CDR3 DNA reads TGCGCCAGCAGCTTCCTCCGGGACAGCTCCTACGAGCAGTACTTC.